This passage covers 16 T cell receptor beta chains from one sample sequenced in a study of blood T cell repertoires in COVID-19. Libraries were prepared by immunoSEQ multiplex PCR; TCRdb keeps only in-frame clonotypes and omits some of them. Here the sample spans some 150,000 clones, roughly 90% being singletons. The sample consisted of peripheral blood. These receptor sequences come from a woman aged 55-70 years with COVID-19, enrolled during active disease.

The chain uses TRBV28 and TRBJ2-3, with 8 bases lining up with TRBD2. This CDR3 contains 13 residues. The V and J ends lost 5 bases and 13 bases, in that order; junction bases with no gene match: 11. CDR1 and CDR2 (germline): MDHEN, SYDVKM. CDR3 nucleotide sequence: TGTGCCAGCAGTCTCCCGTCGGGGGGGAGGAAGTATTTT. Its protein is CASSLPSGGRKYF.

This chain's CDR3 is CASSPREDYSNQPQHF. The CDR3 bases are TGTGCCAGCTCACCACGCGAAGACTATAGCAATCAGCCCCAGCATTTT. This chain links TRBV18 with TRBJ1-5; no clear D gene. V lost 1 base, J lost 0 bases, and 10 bases lay in between. This CDR3 comprises 16 residues. Germline V gene sequence: CDR1 KGHSH, CDR2 LQKENI.

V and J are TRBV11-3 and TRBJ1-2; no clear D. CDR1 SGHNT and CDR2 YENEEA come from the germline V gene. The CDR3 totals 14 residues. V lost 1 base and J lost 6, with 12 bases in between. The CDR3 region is CASSLVAGTDGYTF. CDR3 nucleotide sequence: TGTGCCAGCAGCTTAGTCGCGGGAACGGATGGCTACACCTTC.

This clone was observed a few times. The CDR3 nucleotides read TGCGCCAGCAGCCAGGAAACACCGGGACAGGGGTATTCACCCCTCCACTTT. It yields the protein CASSQETPGQGYSPLHF. The chain couples TRBV4-1 to TRBJ1-6; 10 nucleotides line up with TRBD1. The CDR3 totals 17 residues. Germline V CDR1 and CDR2: MGHRA, YSYEKL. V trimming: 3 bases; J trimming: 8 bases; junction bases outside the gene matches: 10.

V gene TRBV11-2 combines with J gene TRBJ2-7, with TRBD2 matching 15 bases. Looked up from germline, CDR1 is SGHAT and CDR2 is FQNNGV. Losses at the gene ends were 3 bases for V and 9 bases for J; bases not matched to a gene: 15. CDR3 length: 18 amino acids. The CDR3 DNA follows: TGTGCCAGCAGCTTCCTATTGGGACTAGCGGGAGGCGAGGTCGTGCAGTACTTC. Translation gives CASSFLLGLAGGEVVQYF.

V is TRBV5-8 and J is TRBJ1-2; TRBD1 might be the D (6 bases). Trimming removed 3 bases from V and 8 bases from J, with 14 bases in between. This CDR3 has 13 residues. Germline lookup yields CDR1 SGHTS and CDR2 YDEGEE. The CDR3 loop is CASSWGRGIGYTF. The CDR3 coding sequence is TGTGCCAGCAGCTGGGGGAGGGGGATCGGCTACACCTTC.

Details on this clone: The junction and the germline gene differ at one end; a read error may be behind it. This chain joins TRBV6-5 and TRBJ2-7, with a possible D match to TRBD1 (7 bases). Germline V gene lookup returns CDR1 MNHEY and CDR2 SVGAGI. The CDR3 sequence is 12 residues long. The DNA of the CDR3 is TGCTCTGTCCGACAGGGAGGTTACGAGCAGTACTTC. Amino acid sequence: CSVRQGGYEQYF.

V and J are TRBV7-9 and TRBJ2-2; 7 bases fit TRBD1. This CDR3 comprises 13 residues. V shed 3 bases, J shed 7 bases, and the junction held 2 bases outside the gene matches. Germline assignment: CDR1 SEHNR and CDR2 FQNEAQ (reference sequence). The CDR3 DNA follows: TGTGCCAGCAGCTTCGCAGGGGGCGGGGAGCTGTTTTTT. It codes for CASSFAGGGELFF.

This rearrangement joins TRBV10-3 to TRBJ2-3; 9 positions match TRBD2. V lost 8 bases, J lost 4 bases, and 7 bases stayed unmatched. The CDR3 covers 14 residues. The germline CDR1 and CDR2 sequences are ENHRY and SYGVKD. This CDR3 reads CAIDGGRGADTQYF. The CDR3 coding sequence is TGTGCCATCGATGGCGGGAGGGGTGCAGATACGCAGTATTTT.

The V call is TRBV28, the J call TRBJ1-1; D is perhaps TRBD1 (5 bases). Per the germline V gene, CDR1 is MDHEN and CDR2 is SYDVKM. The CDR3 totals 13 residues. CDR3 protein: CGSLGTRDTEAFF. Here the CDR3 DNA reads TGTGGGAGCCTAGGGACTAGGGACACTGAAGCTTTCTTT.

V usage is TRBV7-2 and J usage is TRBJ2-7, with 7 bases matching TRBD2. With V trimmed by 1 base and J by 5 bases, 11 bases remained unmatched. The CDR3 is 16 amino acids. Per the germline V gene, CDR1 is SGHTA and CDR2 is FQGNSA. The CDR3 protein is CASSLGIAGVGNEQYF. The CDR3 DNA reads TGTGCCAGCAGCTTAGGAATCGCGGGAGTAGGTAACGAGCAGTACTTC.

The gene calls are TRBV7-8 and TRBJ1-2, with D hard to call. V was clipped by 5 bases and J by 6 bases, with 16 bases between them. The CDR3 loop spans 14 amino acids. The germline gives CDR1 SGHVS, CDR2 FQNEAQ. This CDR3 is CASSPSQVQDGYTF. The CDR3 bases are TGTGCCAGCAGCCCTAGCCAGGTGCAGGATGGCTACACCTTC.

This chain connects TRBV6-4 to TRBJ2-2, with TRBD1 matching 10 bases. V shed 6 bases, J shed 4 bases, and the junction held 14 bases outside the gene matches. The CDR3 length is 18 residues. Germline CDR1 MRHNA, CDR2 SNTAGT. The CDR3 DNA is TGTGCCAGCAGCGCTACCCCTCCGGGACAGGGGATCACCGGGGAGCTGTTTTTT. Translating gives CASSATPPGQGITGELFF.

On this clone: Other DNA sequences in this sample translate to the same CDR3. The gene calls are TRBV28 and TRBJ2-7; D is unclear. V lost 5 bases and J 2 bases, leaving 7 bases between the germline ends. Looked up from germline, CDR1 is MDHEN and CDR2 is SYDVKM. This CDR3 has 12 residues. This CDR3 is CASSLLAYEQYF. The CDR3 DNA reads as TGTGCCAGCAGTCTACTTGCCTACGAGCAGTACTTC.

CDR3 nucleotides: TGTGCCAGCTCACCCTCCACAGGGGGAGGGCTTAACGAGCAGTACTTC. Its protein is CASSPSTGGGLNEQYF. The V gene is TRBV18, the J gene TRBJ2-7; a possible D gene is TRBD1 (8 bases). Between the trimmed V and J ends, which lost 3 bases and 5 bases, there was a span of 20 bases. The CDR3 has 16 amino acids. Germline CDR1 is KGHSH and CDR2 is LQKENI.

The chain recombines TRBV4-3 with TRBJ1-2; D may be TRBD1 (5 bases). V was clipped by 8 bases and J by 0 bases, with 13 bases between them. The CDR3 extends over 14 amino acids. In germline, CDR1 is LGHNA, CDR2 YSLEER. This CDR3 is CASSQTATNYGYTF. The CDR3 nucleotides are TGCGCCAGCTCCCAGACAGCTACTAACTATGGCTACACCTTC.